This T cell receptor beta chain was captured by sequencing in a study of blood T cells in healthy people across ages. Broader study findings: Greater diversity and more naive CD4+ cells were seen in long-lived donors than in aged donors.

The CDR3 has 12 amino acids. Germline lookup yields CDR1 DFQATT and CDR2 SNEGSKA (reference sequence). V lost 4 bases, J lost 6 bases, and 13 bases lay in between. The donors, healthy Caucasians from Russia, were aged 6 to 90. Isolated PBMCs totaled at least 6.5 million in each sample. A sample-barcoded 5' primer and a J-beta primer mix were used in a second PCR of roughly 6 to 11 cycles. TCRdb re-derived calls from the 5' RACE reads in MiXCR, one entry per CDR3 protein. The sample records roughly 730,000 distinct CDR3 sequences, around three fifths being singletons. Turning to this clonotype: Its antigen is currently unknown.

Specimen: blood. The V call is TRBV20-1, the J call TRBJ2-7; D is uncertain. The TCR was taken from a middle-aged man in good health. The CDR3 loop is CSANQQSGEQYF. The CDR3 coding sequence is TGCAGTGCTAACCAGCAATCCGGCGAGCAGTACTTC.